Included here is one T cell receptor (beta chain) sequence, with context. The record originates from a study of control samples from healthy donors and cancer patients. Germline V gene lookup returns CDR1 SGHTA and CDR2 FQGNSA. Trimming took off 3 bases at V and 0 bases at J, with 12 bases between the two ends. This CDR3 has 17 amino acids. Clones were read by immunoSEQ multiplex PCR, and TCRdb kept only the in-frame ones, dropping some. The sample has 100,000 or so clones; about 83% are singletons. This sequence originates from a woman aged 45-60 years in good health. The chain links TRBV7-2 to TRBJ2-6; tentative D call: TRBD1 (6 bases). The sample consisted of blood. The CDR3 DNA follows: TGTGCCAGCAGCTTGGGACACCCCAACTCTGGGGCCAACGTCCTGACTTTC. Protein sequence: CASSLGHPNSGANVLTF.